This T cell receptor beta chain stems from a study of blood T cell repertoires in COVID-19. Study overall: Donors in the United States, Italy and Spain gave samples during acute or convalescent COVID-19.

Germline assignment: CDR1 SGHRS and CDR2 YFSETQ. The CDR3 is 15 residues long. The ends were cut back, 3 bases at V and 6 bases at J, with 18 bases in the middle. Under the authors' procedure: For nucleated cells, counts were estimated from reference gene primer amplification. Here immunoSEQ multiplex PCR was the method, and the copy in TCRdb shows in-frame clones only, minus some. V and J calls and clone size are copied from that table; D and trimming were computed from the DNA. Altogether 200,000 to 300,000 clones are present, 80% to 90% being singletons, with the ten largest covering around 10%. V and J are TRBV5-1 and TRBJ1-2, with a tentative D call TRBD1 (5 bases). The TCR comes from a man aged 35 to 55 who had recovered from COVID-19. The specimen sequenced was PBMCs or T cells enriched from blood (not recorded which). This CDR3 is CASSSRRAIQDGYTF. In nucleotides, the CDR3 is TGCGCCAGCAGCTCCAGGAGGGCGATACAGGATGGCTACACCTTC.